This entry lists 27 T cell receptor beta chains sequenced from one sample in a study of cytomegalovirus exposure and HLA in healthy donors (dated by TCRdb to the late 2010s). Library method: the immunoSEQ multiplex PCR assay. For the multiplex PCR, a mixture combining 60 forward primers for TCR Vbeta segments and 13 reverse primers for TCR Jbeta segments was used. Sourced from immuneACCESS, this table was stored by TCRdb with only in-frame sequences that have V and J called. A share of the clones is absent; for the studies checked, an unresolved V gene accounts for under half, and the remainder has no known explanation. The sample has about 180,000 clones on record, roughly 80% of them singletons. 0.5% to 0.55% of the sample rests with the top ten. The sequencing input was PBMCs. The source is a woman in her 50s in good health and CMV-seronegative.

The CDR3 reads CASSDYPREGTQYF. The CDR3 region has the DNA TGCGCCAGCAGTGATTACCCGCGGGAAGGTACGCAGTATTTT. The chain employs TRBV10-1 and TRBJ2-3, with a tentative D call TRBD2 (6 bases). V was cut by 3 bases and J by 8 bases, with 15 bases left in between. This CDR3 is built from 14 residues. Looked up from germline, CDR1 is WNHNN and CDR2 is SYGVQD (reference sequence).

The V gene is TRBV4-3, the J gene TRBJ2-3; D is perhaps TRBD1 (6 bases). The CDR3 runs to 18 residues. Germline V gene sequence: CDR1 LGHNA, CDR2 YSLEER. V was clipped by 0 bases and J by 2 bases, with 18 bases between them. The CDR3 loop is CASSQETSHRATTDTQYF. Here the CDR3 DNA reads TGCGCCAGCAGCCAAGAAACTTCCCACAGGGCCACCACAGATACGCAGTATTTT.

Concerning this clone: Other DNA sequences in the sample encode the same CDR3. This chain joins TRBV5-1 and TRBJ1-3, with no clear D. V was clipped by 0 bases and J by 4 bases, with 11 bases between them. This CDR3 contains 15 residues. Germline lookup yields CDR1 SGHRS and CDR2 YFSETQ. CDR3 amino acids: CASSLVPGSGNTIYF. The CDR3 DNA sequence: TGCGCCAGCAGCTTGGTCCCAGGTTCAGGAAACACCATATATTTT. Drawing the rest from reference TRBV5-1 and TRBJ1-3, the complete variable domain is KAGVTQTPRYLIKTRGQQVTLSCSPISGHRSVSWYQQTPGQGLQFLFEYFSETQRNKGNFPGRFSGRQFSNSRSEMNVSTLELGDSALYLCASSLVPGSGNTIYFGEGSWLTVV.

V and J are TRBV11-2 and TRBJ2-1; 10 nucleotides agree with TRBD2. CDR1 is SGHAT and CDR2 is FQNNGV in the germline V gene. This CDR3 region has 16 residues. J lost 6 bases, V lost 1 base, and 6 bases had no gene match. CDR3 DNA: TGTGCCAGCAGCTTAGGTAGCGGGGGGTATGGCAATGAGCAGTTCTTC. Residues: CASSLGSGGYGNEQFF.

The genes are TRBV10-2 and TRBJ1-1; D unclear. The CDR3 spans 16 residues. V was trimmed by 3 bases and J by 0 bases, leaving 14 bases between them. Germline V gives CDR1 WSHSY, CDR2 SAAADI. Written as DNA, the CDR3 is TGCGCCAGCAGTGATCCCTCAGGAGGCCTGAACACTGAAGCTTTCTTT. Protein product: CASSDPSGGLNTEAFF.

This chain connects TRBV19 to TRBJ2-1, with a tentative D call TRBD2 (6 bases). V shed 9 bases and J shed 8 bases, with 17 bases lying between them. This CDR3 is built from 13 residues. CDR1 LNHDA and CDR2 SQIVND come from the germline V gene (reference sequence). In DNA form, the CDR3 reads TGTGCCAGCTCATGGAGGGGAGGAGATGAGCAGTTCTTC. This translates into CASSWRGGDEQFF.

The genes are TRBV7-9 and TRBJ2-5; D is possibly TRBD1 (6 bases). V shed 5 bases and J shed 0 bases, with 10 bases lying between them. Germline V lookup: CDR1 SEHNR, CDR2 FQNEAQ (reference sequence). CDR3 length: 14 residues. The CDR3 loop reads CASSTGHNQETQYF. The CDR3, as DNA: TGTGCCAGCAGCACGGGACACAACCAAGAGACCCAGTACTTC.

The chain joins TRBV28 to TRBJ2-4; 8 nucleotides align to TRBD2. The CDR3 loop spans 18 amino acids. Germline CDR1 and CDR2: MDHEN and SYDVKM. V lost 2 bases and J lost 5; bases outside the gene matches: 14. The CDR3 nucleotides are TGTGCCAGCAGTTTAGTGCTAGCGGGTACCGCCCTTCAAAACATTCAGTACTTC. Translated: CASSLVLAGTALQNIQYF. The whole variable domain, remainder taken from reference TRBV28 and TRBJ2-4, is DVKVTQSSRYLVKRTGEKVFLECVQDMDHENMFWYRQDPGLGLRLIYFSYDVKMKEKGDIPEGYSVSREKKERFSLILESASTNQTSMYLCASSLVLAGTALQNIQYFGAGTRLSVL.

The V and J genes are TRBV28 and TRBJ1-2; a weak D match, TRBD1 (6 bases). The V gene's germline CDR1 is MDHEN and CDR2 SYDVKM. The CDR3 extends over 15 amino acids. V was cut by 2 bases and J by 4 bases, with 14 bases left in between. Written as DNA, the CDR3 is TGTGCCAGCAGTTTAACAACCGGACAGACCTATGGCTACACCTTC. Protein: CASSLTTGQTYGYTF.

The V gene is TRBV19, the J gene TRBJ2-3; 13 bases line up with TRBD2. Trimming cost V 5 bases and J 2 bases; bases outside gene matches: 10. The length of the CDR3 is 18 residues. Germline CDR1 reads LNHDA; CDR2 reads SQIVND (reference sequence). CDR3 residues: CASSSLLGLAGDTDTQYF. CDR3 DNA sequence: TGTGCCAGTAGTTCACTCCTCGGACTAGCGGGAGACACAGATACGCAGTATTTT.

The chain joins TRBV13 to TRBJ2-1, with TRBD2 matching 8 bases. CDR1 is PRHDT and CDR2 is FYEKMQ in the germline V gene (reference sequence). V was pared by 1 base and J by 4 bases, with 6 bases of the junction left unmatched. CDR3 length equals 16 residues. CDR3 bases: TGTGCCAGCAGCTTAGTCCGGGCTAGCGGGTACAATGAGCAGTTCTTC. Amino acids: CASSLVRASGYNEQFF.

As to this clone: Other DNA sequences in the sample encode the same CDR3. This sequence joins TRBV5-8 and TRBJ2-2, with D perhaps matching TRBD2 (5 bases). The CDR3 loop spans 15 amino acids. Trimming removed 3 bases from V and 2 bases from J, with 11 bases in between. Germline V lookup: CDR1 SGHTS, CDR2 YDEGEE. The CDR3 DNA follows: TGTGCCAGCAGCTGGCCCGGGATTAACACCGGGGAGCTGTTTTTT. As protein: CASSWPGINTGELFF. Drawing the rest from reference TRBV5-8 and TRBJ2-2, the complete variable domain is EAGVTQSPTHLIKTRGQQATLRCSPISGHTSVYWYQQALGLGLQFLLWYDEGEERNRGNFPPRFSGRQFPNYSSELNVNALELEDSALYLCASSWPGINTGELFFGEGSRLTVL.

This rearrangement joins TRBV2 to TRBJ1-4; 7 nucleotides align to TRBD1. The ends lost 6 bases at V and 4 bases at J; junction bases unmatched: 5. The CDR3 totals 14 residues. Germline values: CDR1 SNHLY, CDR2 FYNNEI. Here the CDR3 DNA reads TGTGCCAGCAGCGTTACAGGGGATAATGAAAAACTGTTTTTT. Translated, it gives CASSVTGDNEKLFF.

V gene TRBV16 combines with J gene TRBJ2-2; D gene unclear. The CDR3 is 14 amino acids. Per germline, CDR1 KGHSY and CDR2 FQNENV. Trimming took 4 bases from V and 5 from J, leaving 11 bases between them. In nucleotides, the CDR3 is TGTGCCAGCAGCCTACACCCGGGTACCGGGGAGCTGTTTTTT. It specifies CASSLHPGTGELFF.

The V call is TRBV6-5, the J call TRBJ2-3; 9 bases map to TRBD1. This CDR3 spans 16 amino acids. V lost 4 bases to trimming and J lost 5 bases; unmatched junction nucleotides: 10. Germline assignment: CDR1 MNHEY and CDR2 SVGAGI. CDR3 amino acids: CASSSTPGQGIDTQYF. The DNA of the CDR3 is TGTGCCAGCAGTTCAACCCCGGGACAGGGAATAGATACGCAGTATTTT.

The V call is TRBV5-1, the J call TRBJ2-5, with D tentatively TRBD2 (6 bases). CDR1 is SGHRS, CDR2 YFSETQ, per germline. The V gene lost 0 bases and the J gene lost 4 bases, with 16 bases spanning the gap. The CDR3 length is 16 residues. The CDR3 nucleotides are TGCGCCAGCAGCTTGGGGGGGGAAGGGGTCGGAGAGACCCAGTACTTC. It translates to CASSLGGEGVGETQYF.

The chain employs TRBV11-2 and TRBJ2-5, with D perhaps TRBD2 (5 bases). Trimming left V 8 bases short and J 4 bases short, with 11 bases between. This CDR3 region has 12 residues. Germline CDR1 is SGHAT and CDR2 is FQNNGV. In DNA form, the CDR3 reads TGTGCCAGCTCAGGAGAGGGAGAGACCCAGTACTTC. Protein: CASSGEGETQYF.

J is TRBJ2-7 and V is TRBV19, with 7 bases identical to TRBD2. This CDR3 region has 15 residues. V lost 7 bases, J lost 5 bases, and 14 bases stayed unmatched. Germline-derived CDR1 and CDR2 are LNHDA and SQIVND (reference sequence). The CDR3 DNA sequence: TGTGCCAGTAAGCGACGTAGGGCAGGGAGGGACGAGCAGTACTTC. As protein: CASKRRRAGRDEQYF.

The chain couples TRBV6-1 to TRBJ1-4; 11 bases fit TRBD1. This CDR3 is 15 amino acids long. V gave up 3 bases and J gave up 7 bases; unmatched junction bases: 4. CDR1 and CDR2 from the germline V gene are MNHNS and SASEGT. CDR3 sequence (DNA): TGTGCCAGCAGTGAGGGGACAGGGGGTGTTGAAAAACTGTTTTTT. It specifies CASSEGTGGVEKLFF.

V is TRBV4-1 and J is TRBJ2-7; D perhaps matches TRBD1 (5 bases). Germline lookup yields CDR1 MGHRA and CDR2 YSYEKL. V dropped 3 bases and J dropped 0 bases, with 9 bases sitting between them. The CDR3 is made up of 14 amino acids. In nucleotides, the CDR3 is TGCGCCAGCAGCCACAAGACAGACTCCTACGAGCAGTACTTC. This gives the protein CASSHKTDSYEQYF.

The chain employs TRBV7-7 and TRBJ2-5; TRBD2 matches 8 bases. Judging by the DNA end, TRBJ2-7 fits better; the J call may be wrong. The CDR3 is 15 residues long. CDR1 and CDR2 from the germline V gene are SSHAT and FNYEAQ (reference sequence). This chain's CDR3 is CASSPGLARKAEQYF. The CDR3 nucleotides read TGTGCCAGCAGCCCAGGACTAGCACGGAAGGCCGAGCAGTACTTC.

The gene calls are TRBV10-2 and TRBJ2-7; maybe TRBD2 (6 bases). V lost 6 bases and J 7 bases, leaving 19 bases between the germline ends. CDR1 and CDR2 from the germline V gene are WSHSY and SAAADI. The CDR3 runs to 14 residues. The CDR3 coding sequence is TGCGCCAGCAGAGGACGGAGGGACCCTAAAGAGCAGTACTTC. Its protein is CASRGRRDPKEQYF.

The J gene is TRBJ2-1, the V gene TRBV27, with TRBD2 matching 10 bases. Germline V lookup: CDR1 MNHEY, CDR2 SMNVEV (reference sequence). The CDR3 runs to 15 residues. V trimming: 4 bases; J trimming: 6 bases; junction bases outside the gene matches: 6. The CDR3: CASSSPSGSGNEQFF. The CDR3, as DNA: TGTGCCAGCAGTTCACCTAGCGGGAGCGGCAATGAGCAGTTCTTC.

The chain has TRBV5-1 and TRBJ2-5; a weak D match, TRBD2 (5 bases). The CDR3 loop spans 14 amino acids. CDR1 and CDR2 (germline): SGHRS, YFSETQ. V shed 0 bases and J shed 1 base, with 7 bases lying between them. CDR3: CASSLGAAQETQYF. Here the CDR3 DNA reads TGCGCCAGCAGCTTGGGAGCGGCCCAAGAGACCCAGTACTTC.

The CDR3 reads CASSLRIAGGLTDTQYF. Here the CDR3 DNA reads TGCGCCAGCAGCTTGCGCATAGCGGGGGGGCTCACAGATACGCAGTATTTT. The chain combines TRBV5-1 with TRBJ2-3, with 11 bases lining up with TRBD2. V lost 1 base and J lost 2; bases outside the gene matches: 6. This CDR3 has 17 residues. Germline V lookup: CDR1 SGHRS, CDR2 YFSETQ.

The chain is built from TRBV28 and TRBJ2-7, with 10 bases lining up with TRBD1. Germline V gene lookup returns CDR1 MDHEN and CDR2 SYDVKM. Trimming at V came to 4 bases and at J to 6 bases, leaving 9 bases not matched to a gene. This CDR3 has 15 residues. CDR3 region: CASSSSGQGLGEQYF. In DNA form, the CDR3 reads TGTGCCAGCAGTTCCTCGGGACAGGGGCTTGGCGAGCAGTACTTC.

The J gene is TRBJ2-3, the V gene TRBV2, with 12 bases that match TRBD2. Trimming removed 6 bases from V and 6 bases from J; junction bases left unmatched: 16. This CDR3 is 18 amino acids long. CDR1 is SNHLY, CDR2 FYNNEI, per germline. CDR3 coding DNA: TGTGCCAGCAGCCCCCCCCTAGCGGGAGGGCCAAGGGGGGATACGCAGTATTTT. As protein: CASSPPLAGGPRGDTQYF.